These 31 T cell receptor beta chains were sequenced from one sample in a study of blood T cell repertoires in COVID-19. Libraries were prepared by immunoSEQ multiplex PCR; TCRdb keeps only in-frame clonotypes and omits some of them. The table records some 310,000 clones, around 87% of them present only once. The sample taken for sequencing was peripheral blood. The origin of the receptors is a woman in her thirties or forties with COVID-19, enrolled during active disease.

The CDR3 bases are TGTGCCAGCAGCGTAGGCGGGACAGGGGGCAGTGAAAAACTGTTTTTT. It specifies CASSVGGTGGSEKLFF. The J gene is TRBJ1-4, the V gene TRBV9; 12 bases are shared with TRBD1. This CDR3 has 16 residues. The V and J ends lost 0 bases and 7 bases, in that order; junction bases with no gene match: 4. Germline lookup yields CDR1 SGDLS and CDR2 YYNGEE.

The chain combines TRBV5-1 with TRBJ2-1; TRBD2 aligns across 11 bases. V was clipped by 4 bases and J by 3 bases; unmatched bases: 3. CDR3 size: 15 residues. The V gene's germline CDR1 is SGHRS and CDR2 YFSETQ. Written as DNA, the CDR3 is TGCGCCAGCAGCCTAGCGGGGGGCCACTACAATGAGCAGTTCTTC. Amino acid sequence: CASSLAGGHYNEQFF.

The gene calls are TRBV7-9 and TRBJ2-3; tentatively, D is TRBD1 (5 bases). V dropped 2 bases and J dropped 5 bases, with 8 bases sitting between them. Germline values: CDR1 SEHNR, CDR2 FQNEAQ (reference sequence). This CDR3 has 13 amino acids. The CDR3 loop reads CASSLQGGDTQYF. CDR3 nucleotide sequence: TGTGCCAGCAGCTTACAGGGTGGAGATACGCAGTATTTT.

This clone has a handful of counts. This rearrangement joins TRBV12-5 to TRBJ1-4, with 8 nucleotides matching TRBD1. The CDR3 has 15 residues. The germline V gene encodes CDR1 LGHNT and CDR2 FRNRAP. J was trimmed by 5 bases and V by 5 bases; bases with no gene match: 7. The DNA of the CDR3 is TGTGCTAGTGGTAGCGGACAGGGTGAGAATGAAAAACTGTTTTTT. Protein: CASGSGQGENEKLFF. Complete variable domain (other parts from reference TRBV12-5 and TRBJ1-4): DARVTQTPRHKVTEMGQEVTMRCQPILGHNTVFWYRQTMMQGLELLAYFRNRAPLDDSGMPKDRFSAEMPDATLATLKIQPSEPRDSAVYFCASGSGQGENEKLFFGSGTQLSVL.

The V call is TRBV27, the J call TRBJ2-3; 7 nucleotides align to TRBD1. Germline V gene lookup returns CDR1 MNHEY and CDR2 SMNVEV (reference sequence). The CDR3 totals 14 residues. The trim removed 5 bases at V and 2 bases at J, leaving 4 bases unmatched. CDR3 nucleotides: TGTGCCAGCAGTGGACAGGACCCCACAGATACGCAGTATTTT. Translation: CASSGQDPTDTQYF.

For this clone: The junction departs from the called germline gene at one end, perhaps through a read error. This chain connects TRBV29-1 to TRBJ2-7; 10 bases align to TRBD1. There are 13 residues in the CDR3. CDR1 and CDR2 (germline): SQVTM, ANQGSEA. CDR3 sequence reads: CSVEDLPGQGTSF. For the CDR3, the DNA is TGCAGCGTTGAAGATCTTCCGGGACAGGGGACGTCCTTC.

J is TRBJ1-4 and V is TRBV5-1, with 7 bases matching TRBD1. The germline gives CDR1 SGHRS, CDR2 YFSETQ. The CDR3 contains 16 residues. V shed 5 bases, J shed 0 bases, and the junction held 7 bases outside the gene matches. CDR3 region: CASRSGTEATNEKLFF. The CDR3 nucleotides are TGCGCCAGCAGATCCGGGACAGAAGCAACTAATGAAAAACTGTTTTTT. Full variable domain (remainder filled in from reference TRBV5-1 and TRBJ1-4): KAGVTQTPRYLIKTRGQQVTLSCSPISGHRSVSWYQQTPGQGLQFLFEYFSETQRNKGNFPGRFSGRQFSNSRSEMNVSTLELGDSALYLCASRSGTEATNEKLFFGSGTQLSVL.

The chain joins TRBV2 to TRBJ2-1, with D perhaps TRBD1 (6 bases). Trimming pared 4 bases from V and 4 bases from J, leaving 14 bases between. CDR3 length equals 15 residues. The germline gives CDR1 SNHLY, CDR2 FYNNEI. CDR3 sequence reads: CASSGAGAQYNEQFF. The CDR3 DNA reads TGTGCCAGCAGTGGGGCAGGGGCCCAATACAATGAGCAGTTCTTC.

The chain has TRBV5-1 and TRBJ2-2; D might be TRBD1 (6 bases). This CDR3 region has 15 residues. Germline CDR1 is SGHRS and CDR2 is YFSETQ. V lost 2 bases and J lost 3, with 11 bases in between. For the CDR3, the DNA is TGCGCCAGCAGCTTAGGCAGGGGCGACACCGGGGAGCTGTTTTTT. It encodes CASSLGRGDTGELFF. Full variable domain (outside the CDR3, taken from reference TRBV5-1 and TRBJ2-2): KAGVTQTPRYLIKTRGQQVTLSCSPISGHRSVSWYQQTPGQGLQFLFEYFSETQRNKGNFPGRFSGRQFSNSRSEMNVSTLELGDSALYLCASSLGRGDTGELFFGEGSRLTVL.

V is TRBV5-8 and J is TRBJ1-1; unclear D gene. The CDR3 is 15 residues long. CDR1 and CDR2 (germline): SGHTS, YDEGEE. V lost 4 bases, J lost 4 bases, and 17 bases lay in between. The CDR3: CASSRLIGGRTEAFF. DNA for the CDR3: TGTGCCAGCAGCCGTCTAATAGGTGGGCGCACTGAAGCTTTCTTT.

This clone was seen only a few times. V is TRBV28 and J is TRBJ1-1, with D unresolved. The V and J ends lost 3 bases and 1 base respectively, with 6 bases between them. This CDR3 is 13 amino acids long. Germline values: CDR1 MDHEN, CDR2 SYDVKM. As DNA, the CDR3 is TGTGCCAGCAGTTTGGTACAGAACACTGAAGCTTTCTTT. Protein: CASSLVQNTEAFF. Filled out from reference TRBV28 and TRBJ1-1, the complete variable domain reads DVKVTQSSRYLVKRTGEKVFLECVQDMDHENMFWYRQDPGLGLRLIYFSYDVKMKEKGDIPEGYSVSREKKERFSLILESASTNQTSMYLCASSLVQNTEAFFGQGTRLTVV.

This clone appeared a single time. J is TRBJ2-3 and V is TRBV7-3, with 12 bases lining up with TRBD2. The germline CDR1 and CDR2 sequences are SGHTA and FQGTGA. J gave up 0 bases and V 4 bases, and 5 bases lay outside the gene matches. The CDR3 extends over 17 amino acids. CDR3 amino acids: CASSSLGTSGSTDTQYF. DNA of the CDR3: TGTGCCAGCAGCTCATTAGGGACTAGCGGGAGCACAGATACGCAGTATTTT.

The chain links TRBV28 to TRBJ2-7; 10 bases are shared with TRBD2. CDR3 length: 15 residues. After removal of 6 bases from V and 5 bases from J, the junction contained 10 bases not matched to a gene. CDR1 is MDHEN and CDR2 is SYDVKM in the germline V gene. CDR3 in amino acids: CASRQSGRGLDEQYF. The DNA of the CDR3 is TGTGCCAGCAGGCAAAGCGGGAGGGGGCTGGACGAGCAGTACTTC.

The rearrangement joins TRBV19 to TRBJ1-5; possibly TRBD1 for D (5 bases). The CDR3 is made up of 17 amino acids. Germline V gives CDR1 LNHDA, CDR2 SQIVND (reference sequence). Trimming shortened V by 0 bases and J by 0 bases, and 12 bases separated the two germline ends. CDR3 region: CASSIEGGTYSNQPQHF. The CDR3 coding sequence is TGTGCCAGTAGTATAGAGGGCGGGACGTATAGCAATCAGCCCCAGCATTTT.

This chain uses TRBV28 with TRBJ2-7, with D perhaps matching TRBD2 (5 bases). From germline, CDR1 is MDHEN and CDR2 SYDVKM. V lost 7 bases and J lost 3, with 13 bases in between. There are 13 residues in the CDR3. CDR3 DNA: TGTGCCAGCACCCGGGGTGGGATCTACGAGCAGTACTTC. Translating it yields CASTRGGIYEQYF.

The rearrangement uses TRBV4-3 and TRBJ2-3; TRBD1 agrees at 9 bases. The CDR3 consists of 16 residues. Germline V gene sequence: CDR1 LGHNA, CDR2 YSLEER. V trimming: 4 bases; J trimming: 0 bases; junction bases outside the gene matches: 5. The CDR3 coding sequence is TGCGCCAGCAGCCCCGACAGGGGGTTGAGCACAGATACGCAGTATTTT. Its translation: CASSPDRGLSTDTQYF.

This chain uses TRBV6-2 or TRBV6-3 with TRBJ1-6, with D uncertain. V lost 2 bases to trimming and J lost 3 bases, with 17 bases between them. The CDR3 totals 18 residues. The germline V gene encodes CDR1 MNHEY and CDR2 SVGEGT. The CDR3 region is CASSYDWRSQGYNSPLHF. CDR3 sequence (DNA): TGTGCCAGCAGTTACGATTGGCGGTCCCAAGGCTATAATTCACCCCTCCACTTT.

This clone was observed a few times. The CDR3: CASSGTGISPYGYTF. The CDR3 bases are TGTGCCAGCAGCGGCACAGGAATTTCCCCCTATGGCTACACCTTC. This chain connects TRBV9 to TRBJ1-2, with D tentatively TRBD1 (5 bases). The CDR3 sequence is 15 residues long. V lost 3 bases and J lost 4, with 16 bases in between. Germline lookup yields CDR1 SGDLS and CDR2 YYNGEE.

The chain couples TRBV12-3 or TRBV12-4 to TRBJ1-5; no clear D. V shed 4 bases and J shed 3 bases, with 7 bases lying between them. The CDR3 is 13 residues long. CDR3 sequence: CASSSDINQPQHF. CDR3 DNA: TGTGCCAGCAGTTCCGACATCAATCAGCCCCAGCATTTT.

The CDR3 sequence: CASSVARDTVYNEQFF. CDR3 DNA sequence: TGTGCCAGCAGCGTAGCGAGGGACACCGTCTACAATGAGCAGTTCTTC. J is TRBJ2-1 and V is TRBV9, with D perhaps matching TRBD1 (6 bases). The CDR3 extends over 16 amino acids. Trimming shortened V by 0 bases and J by 3 bases, and 13 bases separated the two germline ends. Germline V lookup: CDR1 SGDLS, CDR2 YYNGEE. Together with reference TRBV9 and TRBJ2-1, the CDR3 gives the full variable domain: DSGVTQTPKHLITATGQRVTLRCSPRSGDLSVYWYQQSLDQGLQFLIQYYNGEERAKGNILERFSAQQFPDLHSELNLSSLELGDSALYFCASSVARDTVYNEQFFGPGTRLTVL.

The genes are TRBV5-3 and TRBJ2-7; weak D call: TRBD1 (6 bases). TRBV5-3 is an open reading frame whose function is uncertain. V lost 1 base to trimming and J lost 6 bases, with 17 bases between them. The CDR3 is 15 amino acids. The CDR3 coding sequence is TGTGCCAGAAGCTTGCCAGCAGGGGACCTCGGCGAGCAGTACTTC. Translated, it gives CARSLPAGDLGEQYF.

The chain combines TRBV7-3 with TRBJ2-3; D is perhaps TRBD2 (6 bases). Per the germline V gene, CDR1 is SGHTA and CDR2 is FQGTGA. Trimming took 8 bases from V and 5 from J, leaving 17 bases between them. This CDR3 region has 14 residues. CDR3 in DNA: TGTGCCAGCTCCGGCCTCGGGGGAGGAGATACGCAGTATTTT. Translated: CASSGLGGGDTQYF.

The CDR3 DNA is TGTGCCAGCAGCCAAGGCCGGACTAGCGGGGCACAAGAGACCCAGTACTTC. Translated, it gives CASSQGRTSGAQETQYF. This chain connects TRBV3-1 (or the pseudogene TRBV3-2) to TRBJ2-5; 12 bases match TRBD2. The V gene's germline CDR1 is LGHDT and CDR2 YNNKEL (reference sequence). The ends lost 1 base at V and 2 bases at J; junction bases unmatched: 5. This CDR3 has 17 amino acids.

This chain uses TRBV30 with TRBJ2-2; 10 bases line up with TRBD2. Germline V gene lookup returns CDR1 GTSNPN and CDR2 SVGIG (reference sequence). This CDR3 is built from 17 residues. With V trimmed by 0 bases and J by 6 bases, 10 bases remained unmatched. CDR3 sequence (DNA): TGTGCCTGGAGTGTATTTCTAGCGGGGGCCCAGGCCGGGGAGCTGTTTTTT. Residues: CAWSVFLAGAQAGELFF.

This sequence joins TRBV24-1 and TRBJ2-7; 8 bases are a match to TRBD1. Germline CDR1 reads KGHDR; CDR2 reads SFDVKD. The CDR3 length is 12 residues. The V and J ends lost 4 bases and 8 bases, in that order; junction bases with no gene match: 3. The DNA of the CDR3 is TGTGCCACCAGTGACTACAGGGGGAAGCAGTACTTC. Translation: CATSDYRGKQYF.

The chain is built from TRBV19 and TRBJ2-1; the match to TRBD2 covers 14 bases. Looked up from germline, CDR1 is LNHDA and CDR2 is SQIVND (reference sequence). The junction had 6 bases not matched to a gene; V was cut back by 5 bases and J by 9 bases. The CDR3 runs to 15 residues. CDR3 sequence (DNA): TGTGCCAGTAGTTCTAGACTAGCGGGAGGGGGTGAGCAGTTCTTC. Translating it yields CASSSRLAGGGEQFF.

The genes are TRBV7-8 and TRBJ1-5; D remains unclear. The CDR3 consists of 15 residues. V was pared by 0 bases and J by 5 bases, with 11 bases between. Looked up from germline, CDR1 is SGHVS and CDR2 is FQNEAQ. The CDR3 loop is CASSLAYRPHQPQHF. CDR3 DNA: TGTGCCAGCAGCTTAGCCTACCGTCCCCATCAGCCCCAGCATTTT.

CDR3 loop: CSVGATGYQETQYF. The CDR3 nucleotides read TGCAGCGTTGGTGCTACGGGGTACCAAGAGACCCAGTACTTC. V gene TRBV29-1 combines with J gene TRBJ2-5; D might be TRBD2 (5 bases). Germline assignment: CDR1 SQVTM and CDR2 ANQGSEA. This CDR3 contains 14 residues. Trimming stripped 4 bases from V and 0 bases from J, with 12 bases between.

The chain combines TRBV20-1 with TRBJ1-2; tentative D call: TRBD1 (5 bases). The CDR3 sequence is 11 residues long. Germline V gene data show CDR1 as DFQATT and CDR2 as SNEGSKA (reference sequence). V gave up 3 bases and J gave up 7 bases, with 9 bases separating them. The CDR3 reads CSASPRAGYTF. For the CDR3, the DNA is TGCAGTGCTAGCCCCAGGGCTGGCTACACCTTC.

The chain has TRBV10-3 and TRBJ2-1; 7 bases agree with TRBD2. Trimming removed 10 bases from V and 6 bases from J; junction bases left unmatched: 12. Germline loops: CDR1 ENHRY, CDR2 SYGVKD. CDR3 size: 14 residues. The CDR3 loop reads CATGGRGVGNEQFF. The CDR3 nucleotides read TGTGCCACCGGGGGGAGGGGAGTTGGCAATGAGCAGTTCTTC.

CDR3: CSVDATGVTGELFF. CDR3 DNA: TGCAGCGTTGATGCGACAGGGGTTACCGGGGAGCTGTTTTTT. The V gene is TRBV29-1, the J gene TRBJ2-2; 8 positions match TRBD1. V shed 3 bases and J 5 bases; nucleotides not matched to a gene: 5. The CDR3 length is 14 residues. The germline V gene has CDR1 SQVTM and CDR2 ANQGSEA.